What follows describes a single T cell receptor beta chain. Assay: immunoSEQ multiplex PCR; the TCRdb copy retains only in-frame clones and omits some. This sample has about 160,000 clones; around four fifths occur once, and the top ten carry roughly 2.8%. This specimen belongs to a study of blood T cell repertoires in COVID-19. V was cut by 2 bases and J by 1 base, with 8 bases left in between. Germline lookup yields CDR1 MNHEY and CDR2 SMNVEV (reference sequence). This CDR3 has 15 residues. The TCR sequence derives from a man aged 65 to 79 with acute or convalescent COVID-19. The specimen was peripheral blood. The chain is built from TRBV27 and TRBJ1-4, with unresolved D. The CDR3 nucleotides read TGTGCCAGCAGTTTAAGACGGGGAACTAATGAAAAACTGTTTTTT. Its translation is CASSLRRGTNEKLFF.